The sequence of this T cell receptor beta chain was determined in a study of T cells after yellow fever vaccination. This clonotype was seen more than once but under ten times. Germline CDR1 is SGHTA and CDR2 is FQGNSA. This CDR3 has 14 amino acids. V lost 3 bases to trimming and J lost 5 bases, with 14 bases between them. TCRdb reanalysed the 5' RACE reads using MiXCR and keeps one entry per CDR3 protein. The repertoire holds about 400,000 distinct CDR3 sequences, around 6.5% seen once, with 15% in the top ten. The source material was PBMCs, sampled 5 days after the yellow fever booster vaccination. V is TRBV7-2 and J is TRBJ2-7; D possibly corresponds to TRBD2 (6 bases). This TCR was sampled from a man aged 25 to 45 who received the YFV17D yellow fever vaccine. The CDR3 nucleotides read TGTGCCAGCAGCTTGCCCACTAGCATTAACGAGCAGTACTTC. It yields the protein CASSLPTSINEQYF.